A single sample is the source of the 4 T cell receptor beta chains below, sequenced in a study of cytotoxic CD8 clonotypes in ibrutinib-treated CLL. TCRdb's copy holds only in-frame clones and misses some; the assay was immunoSEQ multiplex PCR. This sample carries 110,000 to 150,000 clones, about three quarters of them seen once, and the ten largest clones take 5% to 5.5%. This sample comprised PBMCs, obtained after 24 months of ibrutinib treatment. Receptors originate from a human donor with chronic lymphocytic leukemia.

The chain carries TRBV6-1 and TRBJ1-3, with D hard to call. Trimming pared 6 bases from V and 1 base from J, leaving 7 bases between. The germline V gene encodes CDR1 MNHNS and CDR2 SASEGT. CDR3 length: 13 residues. The CDR3 sequence: CASRAESGNTIYF. The CDR3 DNA sequence: TGTGCCAGCAGGGCGGAATCTGGAAACACCATATATTTT.

This rearrangement joins TRBV29-1 to TRBJ2-5; 7 bases line up with TRBD2. Germline CDR1 is SQVTM and CDR2 is ANQGSEA. The CDR3 sequence is 14 residues long. With V trimmed by 6 bases and J by 5 bases, 12 bases remained unmatched. The chain's CDR3 is CSVTRPGLSETQYF. DNA for the CDR3: TGCAGCGTGACGCGACCGGGACTATCGGAGACCCAGTACTTC.

This clone was detected many times. The gene calls are TRBV4-3 and TRBJ2-3, with 9 bases lining up with TRBD2. Germline CDR1 and CDR2: LGHNA and YSLEER. V dropped 1 base and J dropped 8; count of bases not matched to a gene: 13. The length of the CDR3 is 17 residues. DNA of the CDR3: TGCGCCAGCAGCCAAGGTTCTGCTAGCGGGGCCCCGGGTACGCAGTATTTT. Protein: CASSQGSASGAPGTQYF.

V and J are TRBV11-3 and TRBJ2-1; TRBD2 aligns across 7 bases. CDR3 length: 13 amino acids. The V and J ends lost 1 base and 9 bases, in that order; junction bases with no gene match: 3. From germline, CDR1 is SGHNT and CDR2 YENEEA. This CDR3 is CASSLGSGGEQFF. As DNA, the CDR3 is TGTGCCAGCAGCTTAGGTTCGGGGGGTGAGCAGTTCTTC.